These 29 T cell receptor beta chains were sequenced from one sample in a study of blood T cells in healthy people across ages. A second 7 to 11 cycle PCR used barcoded and J-beta primers. MiXCR, run by TCRdb on the 5' RACE reads, gives a single entry per CDR3 protein. In the table there are roughly 650,000 distinct CDR3 sequences, approximately 31% of which are singletons. The specimen sequenced was blood. The receptor set was obtained from a woman at least 80 years old in good health.

The CDR3 here is CASRAYSSYEQYF. DNA for the CDR3: TGTGCCAGCAGGGCATATAGTTCCTACGAGCAGTACTTC. V gene TRBV25-1 combines with J gene TRBJ2-7; D gene uncertain. There are 13 residues in the CDR3. Germline V gene sequence: CDR1 MGHDK, CDR2 SYGVNS. With 6 bases removed from V and 1 base from J, the gap between germline ends came to 10 bases.

This clonotype has only a few counts. A much larger clone differs from this one at a single base, so this may be a read error. The chain recombines TRBV7-2 with TRBJ2-5; D is perhaps TRBD2 (6 bases). The V and J ends lost 5 bases and 1 base respectively, with 14 bases between them. The CDR3 loop spans 15 amino acids. In germline, CDR1 is SGHTA, CDR2 FQGNSA. The CDR3 nucleotides read TGTGCCAGCAGCCCTACACGGGGGAGCCAAGAGACCCAGTACTTC. The encoded protein is CASSPTRGSQETQYF. Complete variable domain (other parts from reference TRBV7-2 and TRBJ2-5): GAGVSQSPSNKVTEKGKDVELRCDPISGHTALYWYRQSLGQGLEFLIYFQGNSAPDKSGLPSDRFSAERTGGSVSTLTIQRTQQEDSAVYLCASSPTRGSQETQYFGPGTRLLVL.

This clonotype was seen repeatedly, ten times or more. The J gene is TRBJ2-7, the V gene TRBV5-1; 7 nucleotides agree with TRBD1. With 3 bases clipped from V and 6 bases from J, the junction kept 12 bases outside the gene matches. The germline CDR1 and CDR2 sequences are SGHRS and YFSETQ. The length of the CDR3 is 15 residues. In DNA form, the CDR3 reads TGCGCCAGCAGCTCGGATCAGGGGGTCGCAGGCGAGCAGTACTTC. This translates into CASSSDQGVAGEQYF.

Remarks on this clonotype: A much larger clone sits a single nucleotide away, making a read error possible. The chain has TRBV6-1 and TRBJ2-1; D remains ambiguous. Germline V CDR1 and CDR2: MNHNS, SASEGT. The CDR3 has 13 amino acids. Trimming removed 6 bases from V and 0 bases from J, with 6 bases in between. The CDR3 DNA sequence: TGTGCCAGCAGGGACGCCTCCTACAATGAGCAGTTCTTC. Its protein is CASRDASYNEQFF.

The chain has TRBV29-1 and TRBJ2-1, with TRBD2 matching 14 bases. In germline, CDR1 is SQVTM, CDR2 ANQGSEA. V trimming: 5 bases; J trimming: 3 bases; junction bases outside the gene matches: 6. This CDR3 has 16 residues. CDR3 DNA sequence: TGCAGCGTTACCGGGACTAGCGGGAGAGGCTACAATGAGCAGTTCTTC. Encoded protein: CSVTGTSGRGYNEQFF.

This clonotype was seen ten or more times. The chain combines TRBV5-1 with TRBJ2-2, with a tentative D call TRBD1 (6 bases). Germline V gene sequence: CDR1 SGHRS, CDR2 YFSETQ. V lost 4 bases and J 6 bases, leaving 13 bases between the germline ends. This CDR3 region has 14 residues. This CDR3 reads CASSTQGAAGELFF. CDR3 DNA sequence: TGCGCCAGCAGCACACAGGGAGCGGCCGGGGAGCTGTTTTTT.

This clonotype has more than one count but fewer than ten. The V gene is TRBV6-5, the J gene TRBJ2-2; D gene ambiguous. Germline V gene data show CDR1 as MNHEY and CDR2 as SVGAGI. CDR3 length: 16 amino acids. V gave up 6 bases and J gave up 7 bases, with 21 bases separating them. The CDR3 DNA reads as TGTGCCAGCAGCCCCGTCATTTCGGGCACGGGCGGGGAGCTGTTTTTT. This translates into CASSPVISGTGGELFF.

This clonotype appeared many times. The V call is TRBV5-1, the J call TRBJ2-3; either TRBD1 or TRBD2 may supply D (5 bases each). CDR3 length: 13 residues. Germline V gives CDR1 SGHRS, CDR2 YFSETQ. V was trimmed by 4 bases and J by 2 bases, leaving 8 bases between them. CDR3 bases: TGCGCCAGCAGCGAGGGGCTCACAGATACGCAGTATTTT. This sequence encodes CASSEGLTDTQYF.

This clonotype appeared many times. The V call is TRBV12-5, the J call TRBJ1-2, with D possibly matching TRBD1 (6 bases). The CDR3 runs 13 residues. Germline V gives CDR1 LGHNT, CDR2 FRNRAP. V lost 5 bases and J lost 8, with 15 bases in between. The CDR3, as DNA: TGTGCTAGTGGTCACCAGGGGCCACGGGGCTACACCTTC. It yields the protein CASGHQGPRGYTF.

This clonotype was recorded many times. The chain links TRBV12-3 or TRBV12-4 to TRBJ2-2, with TRBD2 matching 10 bases. This CDR3 has 16 amino acids. Trimming at V came to 5 bases and at J to 4 bases, leaving 7 bases not matched to a gene. The CDR3 sequence: CASSPLAGAITGELFF. The CDR3 DNA is TGTGCCAGCAGTCCCCTAGCGGGGGCCATCACCGGGGAGCTGTTTTTT.

In this sample, this clonotype turned up a few times. V and J are TRBV3-1 and TRBJ2-3, with 12 nucleotides matching TRBD2. V lost 1 base to trimming and J lost 5 bases; unmatched junction nucleotides: 7. The V gene's germline CDR1 is LGHDT and CDR2 YNNKEL (reference sequence). The CDR3 is made up of 17 amino acids. The CDR3 reads CASSQVGLAGGRDTQYF. In DNA form, the CDR3 reads TGTGCCAGCAGCCAAGTCGGTCTAGCGGGGGGGCGAGATACGCAGTATTTT.

A word on this clonotype: A read error may explain this, as a much larger clone is one base away. This is likely a read error, given that the CDR3 carries no conserved phenylalanine or tryptophan at its end. V gene TRBV7-6 combines with J gene TRBJ2-4; 13 bases match TRBD2. Judging by the DNA end, TRBJ2-7 fits better; the J call may be wrong. CDR1 is SGHVS, CDR2 FNYEAQ, per germline. The CDR3 covers 17 residues. For the CDR3, the DNA is TGTGCCAGCAGCTTAGGGACTAGCGGGGGCTCCTCCTACGAGCAGTACTGC. This codes for CASSLGTSGGSSYEQYC.

V and J are TRBV7-9 and TRBJ2-5; D is possibly TRBD1 (6 bases). The CDR3 has 14 residues. V shed 1 base and J shed 4 bases, with 10 bases lying between them. Per germline, CDR1 SEHNR and CDR2 FQNEAQ (reference sequence). DNA for the CDR3: TGTGCCAGCAGCTTAGTGCTAGGGGGAGAGACCCAGTACTTC. It specifies CASSLVLGGETQYF.

The chain is built from TRBV12-3 or TRBV12-4 and TRBJ1-6, with 10 bases matching TRBD1. The V and J ends lost 5 bases and 10 bases, in that order; junction bases with no gene match: 11. CDR3 length equals 16 residues. Written as DNA, the CDR3 is TGTGCCAGCAGTGACGTGGGACAGGGGTTCCACTCACCCCTCCACTTT. Translating it yields CASSDVGQGFHSPLHF.

This clonotype has a count of ten or more. The V call is TRBV2, the J call TRBJ2-3; D is unresolved. The CDR3 is 14 amino acids. The germline V and J ends were trimmed by 2 bases and 1 base, with 7 bases remaining between them. The germline gives CDR1 SNHLY, CDR2 FYNNEI. This chain's CDR3 is CASSETSGTDTQYF. The CDR3 region has the DNA TGTGCCAGCAGTGAAACGAGCGGCACAGATACGCAGTATTTT.

Points on this clonotype: A much larger clonotype is one base distant, so this may be a read error. Lacking the conserved final phenylalanine or tryptophan, this CDR3 likely reflects a read error. The chain carries TRBV12-3 or TRBV12-4 and TRBJ2-3; 11 nucleotides match TRBD2. Trimming took 4 bases from V and 0 from J; bases not matched to a gene: 3. The CDR3 loop spans 16 amino acids. In DNA form, the CDR3 reads TGTGCCAGCAGTTCTAGCGGGGGGTTTAGCACAGATACGCAGTATTCT. Protein sequence: CASSSSGGFSTDTQYS.

The J gene is TRBJ2-5, the V gene TRBV7-8, with TRBD1 matching 8 bases. The DNA end is more similar to TRBJ2-7, so the J call may be wrong. The CDR3 consists of 15 residues. Germline CDR1 reads SGHVS; CDR2 reads FQNEAQ. Here the CDR3 reads CASSQRTGPLYEQYF. DNA of the CDR3: TGTGCCAGCAGCCAGAGGACAGGGCCGTTGTACGAGCAGTACTTC.

The table lists this clonotype with a count of one. The CDR3 DNA reads TGTGCCAGCAGCCGATGGGGACAGGGGGCCCTCTATGGCTACACCTTC. This codes for CASSRWGQGALYGYTF. The chain carries TRBV28 and TRBJ1-2; 12 nucleotides match TRBD1. The germline V gene has CDR1 MDHEN and CDR2 SYDVKM. J gave up 4 bases and V 6 bases, and 9 bases lay outside the gene matches. The CDR3 totals 16 residues.

This clonotype was seen at least ten times. The gene calls are TRBV20-1 and TRBJ2-5; D is possibly TRBD1 (7 bases). CDR3 length equals 13 residues. Germline loops: CDR1 DFQATT, CDR2 SNEGSKA (reference sequence). V was clipped by 6 bases and J by 7 bases, with 18 bases between them. CDR3 nucleotide sequence: TGCAGTGCGTGGACCAGGGGGGCCGGGACCCAGTACTTC. Its protein is CSAWTRGAGTQYF.

This clonotype was counted between two and nine times. V usage is TRBV9 and J usage is TRBJ2-2; D ambiguous. This CDR3 region has 15 residues. Germline assignment: CDR1 SGDLS and CDR2 YYNGEE. Trimming removed 0 bases at V and 0 bases at J, with 6 bases between. CDR3 sequence: CASSVGPANTGELFF. Here the CDR3 DNA reads TGTGCCAGCAGCGTAGGCCCCGCGAACACCGGGGAGCTGTTTTTT.

This clonotype appeared many times. This chain joins TRBV28 and TRBJ2-4, with a tentative D call TRBD1 (7 bases). Germline V gene sequence: CDR1 MDHEN, CDR2 SYDVKM. V was shortened by 2 bases and J by 5 bases, with 19 bases between the two germline ends. This CDR3 is built from 17 residues. The CDR3 region has the DNA TGTGCCAGCAGTTTAGGAAACCAGGGGGGAAGACAAAACATTCAGTACTTC. Translation gives CASSLGNQGGRQNIQYF. The variable domain in full, completed from reference TRBV28 and TRBJ2-4, reads DVKVTQSSRYLVKRTGEKVFLECVQDMDHENMFWYRQDPGLGLRLIYFSYDVKMKEKGDIPEGYSVSREKKERFSLILESASTNQTSMYLCASSLGNQGGRQNIQYFGAGTRLSVL.

Worth noting for this clonotype: Relative to the germline gene, one junction end is altered; a read error may explain this. V gene TRBV27 combines with J gene TRBJ2-3, with 10 bases identical to TRBD2. In germline, CDR1 is MNHEY, CDR2 SMNVEV (reference sequence). This CDR3 is built from 15 residues. CDR3 sequence (DNA): TGTGCCAGCAGTTTAACTAGCGGGGCCACAGGTACGAAGTATTTT. It translates to CASSLTSGATGTKYF.

This clonotype was found a few times. The chain is built from TRBV12-3 or TRBV12-4 and TRBJ2-2; possible D gene TRBD1, 5 bases. CDR3 length: 19 amino acids. Trimming took 3 bases from V and 0 from J, leaving 20 bases between them. CDR3 DNA sequence: TGTGCCAGCAGTTTCGTCCCCTTCAGTAGGGGTTCGAACACCGGGGAGCTGTTTTTT. The encoded protein is CASSFVPFSRGSNTGELFF.

V and J are TRBV30 and TRBJ1-1; D remains unclear. Per the germline V gene, CDR1 is GTSNPN and CDR2 is SVGIG (reference sequence). This CDR3 is 13 amino acids long. V was trimmed by 0 bases and J by 1 base, leaving 6 bases between them. CDR3 loop: CAWSVPPNTEAFF. The DNA of the CDR3 is TGTGCCTGGAGTGTCCCGCCGAACACTGAAGCTTTCTTT.

This clonotype was seen repeatedly, ten times or more. This chain joins TRBV6-2 or TRBV6-3 and TRBJ1-2; a weak D match, TRBD1 (5 bases). Looked up from germline, CDR1 is MNHEY and CDR2 is SVGEGT. V shed 6 bases and J shed 8 bases, with 22 bases lying between them. CDR3 size: 15 residues. CDR3 nucleotides: TGTGCCAGCAGACAACTCACCGGGACGGCAAAAGGCTACACCTTC. Translating it yields CASRQLTGTAKGYTF.

The chain recombines TRBV20-1 with TRBJ2-7, with D hard to call. V was pared by 0 bases and J by 2 bases, with 11 bases between. Germline CDR1 and CDR2: DFQATT and SNEGSKA (reference sequence). The CDR3 spans 14 residues. The CDR3 DNA is TGCAGTGCTAGAGATGGCCGCTCCGCCTACGAGCAGTACTTC. This sequence encodes CSARDGRSAYEQYF.

V usage is TRBV28 and J usage is TRBJ1-1, with 9 bases lining up with TRBD1. The germline gives CDR1 MDHEN, CDR2 SYDVKM. With V trimmed by 6 bases and J by 1 base, 9 bases remained unmatched. There are 16 residues in the CDR3. In DNA, the CDR3 is TGTGCCAGCAGCCCCACTCTGGGACAGGGGAACACTGAAGCTTTCTTT. This translates into CASSPTLGQGNTEAFF.

The table lists this clonotype with a few counts. The rearrangement uses TRBV12-3 or TRBV12-4 and TRBJ2-7; 7 bases are a match to TRBD1. This CDR3 region has 15 residues. V lost 5 bases and J lost 2; bases outside the gene matches: 9. Here the CDR3 DNA reads TGTGCCAGCAGTCACACGGACAGGCCTCCCTACGAGCAGTACTTC. Its translation is CASSHTDRPPYEQYF.

The chain is built from TRBV7-9 and TRBJ1-4; D might be TRBD1 (5 bases). This CDR3 comprises 16 residues. V lost 5 bases and J 7 bases, leaving 20 bases between the germline ends. The germline CDR1 and CDR2 sequences are SEHNR and FQNEAQ (reference sequence). CDR3 DNA sequence: TGTGCCAGCAGCCCCCCCGGGGGAAGCTGGGGTGAAAAACTGTTTTTT. It translates to CASSPPGGSWGEKLFF.